This T cell receptor beta chain was captured in a study of T cells expressing NK-cell markers. From the 5' RACE reads, TCRdb lists one entry per CDR3 protein and no DNA. In all, the sample yields 250,000 or so distinct CDR3 sequences. This receptor was obtained from a woman between 18 and 75 years old in good health. Sequencing was performed on blood T cells: a sorted CD56 or NKG2C T cell subset, CD4+ or CD8+ T cells, or bulk PBMC T cells (not recorded which).

The CDR3 loop is CASSDRPREGQPQHF. The genes are TRBV2 and TRBJ1-5. CDR3 length equals 15 residues. CDR1 is SNHLY and CDR2 is FYNNEI in the germline V gene.